This T cell receptor beta chain was observed in a study of blood T cell repertoires in COVID-19. Study-level information: Acute-phase and convalescent COVID-19 samples originated in the United States, Italy and Spain.

The CDR3 sequence is 15 residues long. The germline V gene has CDR1 SGHTA and CDR2 FQGNSA. V shed 6 bases and J 5 bases; nucleotides not matched to a gene: 7. Under the authors' procedure: For nucleated cells, counts were estimated from reference gene primer amplification. Clones were read by immunoSEQ multiplex PCR, and TCRdb kept only the in-frame ones, dropping some. For V, J and clone size, that table is used; D and trimming come from the DNA. The sample lists tens of thousands of clones, around 91% seen once, with about 6% in the top ten. The chain is built from TRBV7-2 and TRBJ2-1, with 10 bases matching TRBD2. Material for sequencing was peripheral blood. This TCR came from a human donor in a cohort sampled during active COVID-19. The chain's CDR3 is CASRIGTSVHNEQFF. As DNA, the CDR3 is TGTGCCAGCAGGATCGGGACTAGCGTACACAATGAGCAGTTCTTC.